Below, 10 T cell receptor beta chains from the same sample are listed, as sequenced in a study of blood T cell repertoires in COVID-19. TCRdb's table, derived via immunoSEQ multiplex PCR, lists solely in-frame clones and lacks some. In the table there are about 55,000 clones, around 90% of which are singletons. Sequences were obtained from peripheral blood. The source is a man older than 75 with acute or convalescent COVID-19.

V gene TRBV3-1 (or the pseudogene TRBV3-2) combines with J gene TRBJ1-5; 7 positions match TRBD1. The length of the CDR3 is 15 residues. Germline V gives CDR1 LGHDT, CDR2 YNNKEL (reference sequence). V gave up 1 base and J gave up 3 bases; unmatched junction bases: 3. CDR3 in amino acids: CASSQGTGPNQPQHF. The CDR3, as DNA: TGTGCCAGCAGCCAAGGGACAGGACCCAATCAGCCCCAGCATTTT.

V and J are TRBV5-4 and TRBJ2-7, with 9 bases aligning to TRBD1. CDR1 SGHNT and CDR2 YYREEE come from the germline V gene (reference sequence). The CDR3 loop spans 17 amino acids. Trimming cost V 2 bases and J 7 bases; bases outside gene matches: 16. CDR3 protein: CASSLGVGDRDPLEQYF. CDR3 bases: TGTGCCAGCAGCTTAGGGGTGGGGGACAGGGACCCCTTGGAGCAGTACTTC.

Here the CDR3 DNA reads TGTGCCAGCAGCTTGATGGGGCAGGGAAGGAATCAGCCCCAGCATTTT. It specifies CASSLMGQGRNQPQHF. This chain uses TRBV5-6 with TRBJ1-5; D is perhaps TRBD1 (5 bases). Trimming removed 1 base from V and 4 bases from J, with 15 bases in between. Germline-derived CDR1 and CDR2 are SGHDT and YYEEEE. The length of the CDR3 is 16 residues. Full variable domain (rest looked up from reference TRBV5-6 and TRBJ1-5): DAGVTQSPTHLIKTRGQQVTLRCSPKSGHDTVSWYQQALGQGPQFIFQYYEEEERQRGNFPDRFSGHQFPNYSSELNVNALLLGDSALYLCASSLMGQGRNQPQHFGDGTRLSIL.

V and J are TRBV7-9 and TRBJ2-3; TRBD1 matches at 10 bases. J was trimmed by 5 bases and V by 1 base; bases with no gene match: 6. The CDR3 sequence is 16 residues long. Germline loops: CDR1 SEHNR, CDR2 FQNEAQ (reference sequence). The CDR3 protein is CASSLGDRGKIDTQYF. CDR3 DNA sequence: TGTGCCAGCAGCTTAGGGGACAGGGGTAAGATAGATACGCAGTATTTT.

V and J are TRBV24-1 and TRBJ2-5; TRBD2 matches at 8 bases. The CDR3 loop spans 17 amino acids. Germline V gives CDR1 KGHDR, CDR2 SFDVKD. Germline trimming cut 5 bases from V and 1 base from J; bases unmatched to any gene: 11. The CDR3 DNA sequence: TGTGCCACCAGTGCCCCCGAAGCGGGGGCGTCCCAAGAGACCCAGTACTTC. It specifies CATSAPEAGASQETQYF.

This clone came up once. As DNA, the CDR3 is TGTGCCAGCAGCCAGGGACTTACTGGGACTGAAGCTTTCTTT. Translated, it gives CASSQGLTGTEAFF. The chain employs TRBV7-9 and TRBJ1-1, with D perhaps TRBD1 (5 bases). The CDR3 runs 14 residues. V shed 5 bases and J shed 5 bases, with 15 bases lying between them. Germline loops: CDR1 SEHNR, CDR2 FQNEAQ (reference sequence).

The V and J genes are TRBV3-1 (or the pseudogene TRBV3-2) and TRBJ1-5; the D gene is possibly TRBD1 (6 bases). Germline CDR1 reads LGHDT; CDR2 reads YNNKEL (reference sequence). V was pared by 4 bases and J by 0 bases, with 13 bases between. This CDR3 comprises 16 residues. This CDR3 reads CASSPSSGHSNQPQHF. The CDR3 nucleotides are TGTGCCAGCAGCCCCTCCTCGGGACATAGCAATCAGCCCCAGCATTTT.

The chain carries TRBV7-9 and TRBJ2-5, with 9 bases lining up with TRBD1. Germline-derived CDR1 and CDR2 are SEHNR and FQNEAQ (reference sequence). Trimming removed 3 bases from V and 2 bases from J; junction bases left unmatched: 10. The CDR3 is made up of 17 amino acids. In DNA, the CDR3 is TGTGCCAGCAGCTTTTTAGGACAGGGGATCCCTCAAGAGACCCAGTACTTC. Translating it yields CASSFLGQGIPQETQYF.

This sequence joins TRBV2 and TRBJ1-5; 9 bases are a match to TRBD1. J gave up 1 base and V 4 bases, and 11 bases lay outside the gene matches. The CDR3 has 18 amino acids. CDR1 is SNHLY and CDR2 is FYNNEI in the germline V gene. The CDR3 reads CASSAGQGGVGSNQPQHF. DNA of the CDR3: TGTGCCAGCAGTGCGGGACAGGGAGGGGTCGGGAGCAATCAGCCCCAGCATTTT.

This chain joins TRBV7-9 and TRBJ2-5, with a tentative D call TRBD2 (5 bases). The germline V and J ends were trimmed by 5 bases and 0 bases, with 13 bases remaining between them. The CDR3 contains 15 residues. CDR1 and CDR2 from the germline V gene are SEHNR and FQNEAQ (reference sequence). The CDR3 coding sequence is TGTGCCAGCAGCCGCGCAGCGGCGAACCAAGAGACCCAGTACTTC. The encoded protein is CASSRAAANQETQYF.